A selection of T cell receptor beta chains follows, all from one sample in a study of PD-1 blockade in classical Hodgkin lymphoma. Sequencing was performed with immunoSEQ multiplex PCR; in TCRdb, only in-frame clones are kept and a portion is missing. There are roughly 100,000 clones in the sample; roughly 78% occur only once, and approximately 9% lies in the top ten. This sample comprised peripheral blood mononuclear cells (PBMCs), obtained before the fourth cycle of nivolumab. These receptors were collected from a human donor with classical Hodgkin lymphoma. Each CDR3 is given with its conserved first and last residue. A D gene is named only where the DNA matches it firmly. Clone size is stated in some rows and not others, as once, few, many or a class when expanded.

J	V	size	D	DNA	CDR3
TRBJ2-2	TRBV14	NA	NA	TGTGCCAGCAGCCAATTTTCGGGCATCGGACTCCCGAACACCGGGGAGCTGTTTTTT	CASSQFSGIGLPNTGELFF
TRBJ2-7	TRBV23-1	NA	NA	TGCGCCAGCAGTCTCGGGCTACCCTACGAGCAGTACTTC	CASSLGLPYEQYF
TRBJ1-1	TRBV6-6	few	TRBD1	TGTGCCAGCAGTCACGGACAGGGCGGTGAAGCTTTCTTT	CASSHGQGGEAFF
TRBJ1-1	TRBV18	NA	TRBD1	TGTGCCAGCTCACCAGGGGAGGGGGCGAGGGGAGCTTTCTTT	CASSPGEGARGAFF
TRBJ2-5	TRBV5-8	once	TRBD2	TGTGCCAGCAGCTACGCCGGGACTAGCGGCCAAGAGACCCAGTACTTC	CASSYAGTSGQETQYF
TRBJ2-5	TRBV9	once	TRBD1	TGTGCCAGCAGCGTCCAACAGGGGGCAGAGACCCAGTACTTC	CASSVQQGAETQYF
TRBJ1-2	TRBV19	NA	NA	TGTGCCAGTAGTATAAGCAACGGCTACTATGGCTACACCTTC	CASSISNGYYGYTF
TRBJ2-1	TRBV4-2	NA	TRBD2	TGTGCCAGCAGCCAGACGGGACTAGCGGTTTACAATGAGCAGTTCTTC	CASSQTGLAVYNEQFF
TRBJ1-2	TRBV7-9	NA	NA	TGTGCCAGCAGCTTAGCGTACAAGGCATCATACGGCTACACCTTC	CASSLAYKASYGYTF
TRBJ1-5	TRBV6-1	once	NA	TGTGCCAGCAGTGAACCGGGATACGTTTCTTATAGCAATCAGCCCCAGCATTTT	CASSEPGYVSYSNQPQHF
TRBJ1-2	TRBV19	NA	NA	TGTGCCAGTAGAAAACAGGAGAACTACGGCTACACCTTC	CASRKQENYGYTF
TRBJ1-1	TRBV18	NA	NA	TGTGCCAGCTCACCTTTCCCTATGAACACTGAAGCTTTCTTT	CASSPFPMNTEAFF
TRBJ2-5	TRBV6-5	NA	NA	TGTGCCAGCAGTTACTCCTGGGCCGTACTGGAAGAGCAGTACTTC	CASSYSWAVLEEQYF
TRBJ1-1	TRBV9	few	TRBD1	TGTGCCAGCAGCCCCGACAGGGCGTCTGAAGCTTTCTTT	CASSPDRASEAFF
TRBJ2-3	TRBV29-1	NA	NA	TGCAGCGTTTGGTCGGCTAGCACAGATACGCAGTATTTT	CSVWSASTDTQYF
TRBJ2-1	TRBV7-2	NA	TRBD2	TGTGCCAGCAGCTACTATGGACTAGCGGGACCTGAGCAGTTCTTC	CASSYYGLAGPEQFF
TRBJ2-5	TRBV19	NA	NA	TGTGCCAGTGCAACCCCTTGGAATCGGACCCAGTACTTC	CASATPWNRTQYF
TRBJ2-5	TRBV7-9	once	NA	TGTGCCAGCAGCTTCGATGGTTACGAGACCCAGTACTTC	CASSFDGYETQYF
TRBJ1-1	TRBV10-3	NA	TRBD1	TGTGCCATCAACGGCCGACAGGGGGTCGGTGAAGCTTTCTTT	CAINGRQGVGEAFF
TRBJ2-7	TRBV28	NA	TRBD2	TGTGCCAGCAGTTTACTAGCGGGGGCCACCTCCTACGAGCAGTACTTC	CASSLLAGATSYEQYF
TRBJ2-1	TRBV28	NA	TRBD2	TGTGCCAGCAGTTTATTTCTAGCGGTCTCCTACAATGAGCAGTTCTTC	CASSLFLAVSYNEQFF
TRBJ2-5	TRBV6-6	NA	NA	TGTGCCAGCAGGAAGATACGGGGCCAAGAGACCCAGTACTTC	CASRKIRGQETQYF
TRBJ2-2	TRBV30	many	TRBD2	TGTGCCGGGGACGGGACTAGATGGGCCGGGGAGCTGTTTTTT	CAGDGTRWAGELFF
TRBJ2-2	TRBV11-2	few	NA	TGTGCCAGCAGCTTAGACAGAACCGGGGAGCTGTTTTTT	CASSLDRTGELFF
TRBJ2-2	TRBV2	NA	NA	TGTGCCAGCACCCCTCAAGGGTATTCGAACACCGGGGAGCTGTTTTTT	CASTPQGYSNTGELFF
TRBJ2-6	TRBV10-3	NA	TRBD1	TGTGCCACCCGGACAGGGGGGAGCTCTGGGGCCAACGTCCTGACTTTC	CATRTGGSSGANVLTF
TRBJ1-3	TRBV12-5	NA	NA	TGTGCTAGTGGTTGGCCCCCCACCATATATTTT	CASGWPPTIYF
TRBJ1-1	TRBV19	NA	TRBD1	TGTGCCAGTAGAGGCCGGGACAGGGGGTTCACTGAAGCTTTCTTT	CASRGRDRGFTEAFF
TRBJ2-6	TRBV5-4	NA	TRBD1	TGTGCCAGCAGCCCGGAATTGGGACAGGGGTTCTCTGGGGCCAACGTCCTGACTTTC	CASSPELGQGFSGANVLTF
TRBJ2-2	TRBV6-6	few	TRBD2	TGTGCCAGCAGTTCCGGACTAGCGGGGACCGGGGAGCTGTTTTTT	CASSSGLAGTGELFF
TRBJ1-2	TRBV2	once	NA	TGTGCCAGTCCACAGGTGGGCTTCTATGGCTACACCTTC	CASPQVGFYGYTF
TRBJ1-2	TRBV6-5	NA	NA	TGTGCCAGCAGTTACTCGGCAGGCTGGGGCGGCTACACCTTC	CASSYSAGWGGYTF
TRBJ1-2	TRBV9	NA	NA	TGTGCCAGCAGCCCAAGTCGGGGGGTTGGGTATGGCTACACCTTC	CASSPSRGVGYGYTF
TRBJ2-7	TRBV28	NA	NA	TGTGCCAGCAGTTTTTTAACAGTCGAGCAGTACTTC	CASSFLTVEQYF
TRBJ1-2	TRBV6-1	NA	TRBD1	TGTGCCAGCAGGGGGACAGGGGGCGGTAGCTATGGCTACACCTTC	CASRGTGGGSYGYTF
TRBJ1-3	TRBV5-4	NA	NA	TGTGCCAGCAGCTTGGACAGGGTCGCTGGAAACACCATATATTTT	CASSLDRVAGNTIYF
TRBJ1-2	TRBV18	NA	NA	TGTGCCAGCTCACCAGAAGATCTAAGGGGCTATGGCTACACCTTC	CASSPEDLRGYGYTF
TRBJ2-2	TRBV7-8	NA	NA	TGTGCCAGCAGCGCACGTCTCACCGGGGAGCTGTTTTTT	CASSARLTGELFF
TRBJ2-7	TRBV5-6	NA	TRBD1	TGTGCCAGCAGCTTGCCTGGGACAGGGGGGGGTGAGCAGTACTTC	CASSLPGTGGGEQYF
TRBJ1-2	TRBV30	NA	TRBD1	TGTGCCTGGGCCGGGACAGCGTATGGCTACACCTTC	CAWAGTAYGYTF
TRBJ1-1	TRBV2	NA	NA	TGTGCCAGCATTGGACATAACACTGAAGCTTTCTTT	CASIGHNTEAFF
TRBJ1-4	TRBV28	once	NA	TGTGCCAGCAGCGGAGGGAGTCTACGACTGTTTTTT	CASSGGSLRLFF
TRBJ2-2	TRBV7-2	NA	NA	TGTGCCAGCAGCTTAGTGTGGGCTAGGGCCGGGGAGCTGTTTTTT	CASSLVWARAGELFF
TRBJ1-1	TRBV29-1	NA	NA	TGCAGCGTTCTTGAAGGGGTCACTGAAGCTTTCTTT	CSVLEGVTEAFF
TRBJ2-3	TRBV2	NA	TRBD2	TGTGCCAGCCATGCGACAGGGGGGCGTAGCGGGGGGGGCACAGATACGCAGTATTTT	CASHATGGRSGGGTDTQYF
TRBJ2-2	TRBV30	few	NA	TGTGCCTGGGGAGGAGACCCGGCCTCGGTCAGGCTGTTTTTT	CAWGGDPASVRLFF
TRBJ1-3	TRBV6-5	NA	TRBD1	TGTGCCAGCAGTGCCGGACAGGGAAGAGGAAACACCATATATTTT	CASSAGQGRGNTIYF
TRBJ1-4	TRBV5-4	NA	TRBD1	TGTGCCAGCAGCCCGGGACAGGTTAATGAAAAACTGTTTTTT	CASSPGQVNEKLFF
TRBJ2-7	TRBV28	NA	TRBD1	TGTGCCAGCAGTTCCCCGACAGGGGTGACCTACGAGCAGTACTTC	CASSSPTGVTYEQYF
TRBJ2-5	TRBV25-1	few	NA	TGTGCCAGCAGTGAAGCGGGGAGTGTGGAGACCCAGTACTTC	CASSEAGSVETQYF
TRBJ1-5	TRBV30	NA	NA	TGTGCCTGGGCTAGAGGGGGAAATCAGCCCCAGCATTTT	CAWARGGNQPQHF
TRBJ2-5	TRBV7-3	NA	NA	TGTGCCAGCAGCTTCTCCCTCGGGGGTAGGGCAACCCAGTACTTC	CASSFSLGGRATQYF
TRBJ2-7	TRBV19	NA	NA	TGTGCCAGTAGTATTCGAGACAGACCCTACGAGCAGTACTTC	CASSIRDRPYEQYF
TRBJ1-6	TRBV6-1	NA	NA	TGTGCCAGCAGCTACCAGGGGAATAATTCACCCCTCCACTTT	CASSYQGNNSPLHF
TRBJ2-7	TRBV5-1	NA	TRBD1	TGCGCCAGCAGCTTCTGGGGACAGGGTTCCTCCTACGAGCAGTACTTC	CASSFWGQGSSYEQYF
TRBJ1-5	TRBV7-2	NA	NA	TGTGCCAGCAGCTTAAGCGGGTCCAGCAATCAGCCCCAGCATTTT	CASSLSGSSNQPQHF
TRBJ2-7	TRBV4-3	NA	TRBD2	TGCGCCAGCAGCCAACAGACTAGCGGGAGTTTCGAGCAGTACTTC	CASSQQTSGSFEQYF
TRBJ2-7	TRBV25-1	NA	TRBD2	TGTGCCAGCATGACTAGCGGGGCGTTGAACGAGCAGTACTTC	CASMTSGALNEQYF
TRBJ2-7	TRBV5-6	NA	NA	TGTGCCAGCAGCTTCCGGGGGTCCTACGAGCAGTACTTC	CASSFRGSYEQYF